This T cell receptor (beta chain) stems from a study of T cells after yellow fever vaccination. The CDR3 runs to 14 residues. V gave up 6 bases and J gave up 1 base, with 12 bases separating them. General study results and limits: Abundant bulk-population clonotypes could contaminate the FACS-sorted repertoires.

Concerning this clonotype: Its antigen is undetermined.

TCRdb reanalysed the 5' RACE reads using MiXCR and keeps one entry per CDR3 protein. The sample shows approximately 250,000 distinct CDR3 sequences, about 5.2% of them seen only once. Here the sequenced sample was CD4+ T cells sorted from PBMCs, taken on the day of the yellow fever booster vaccination. The receptor's source is a man between 18 and 35 years old who received the YFV17D yellow fever vaccine. The chain combines TRBV12-3 or TRBV12-4 with TRBJ1-1; possibly TRBD1 for D (5 bases). CDR3 region: CASSIGRGNTEAFF. CDR3 nucleotides: TGTGCCAGCAGCATAGGGAGGGGGAACACTGAAGCTTTCTTT.